This T cell receptor (beta chain) was observed in a study of T cell repertoires in cytomegalovirus infection. Study context: Both a matching HLA type and CMV infection were indicated by public TCR beta signatures. Study-level results: Predominance within the ex vivo response was attributable to HLA-C-restricted CMV-specific TCR beta clonotypes.

This CDR3 is built from 15 residues. The junction had 8 bases not matched to a gene; V was cut back by 3 bases and J by 3 bases. CDR1 and CDR2 (germline): SGHTA, FQGNSA. TCRdb redid the calling of the reads with MiXCR, one entry per CDR3 protein. The sample has about 230,000 distinct CDR3 sequences; roughly 23% are singletons. This clonotype was picked up many times. Its antigen is not identified. The J gene is TRBJ2-7, the V gene TRBV7-2; 7 nucleotides align to TRBD1. This clonotype was obtained from a human donor in good health (CMV status not recorded). Some clones in this sample may be carry-over from other donors' samples. Specimen: CD8+ T cells from PBMCs. CDR3 nucleotide sequence: TGTGCCAGCAGCTTGGAACGACAGGGTAACTACGAGCAGTACTTC. It yields the protein CASSLERQGNYEQYF.